The 12 T cell receptor beta chains below were found in one sample sequenced in a study of T-cell reconstitution after alpha-beta-depleted transplantation in children. Preparation of the TCRbeta library was carried out with unique molecular identifiers. TCRdb re-analysed the PCR reads in MiXCR, keeping a single row per CDR3 protein. The sample holds 200,000 or so distinct CDR3 sequences, about 6% seen once. The sample here was PBMCs, taken before TCRalphabeta/CD19-depleted stem cell transplant. Source of these receptors: a girl under two years old with combined immunodeficiency, due to receive a stem cell transplant.

With respect to this clonotype: The junction shows a germline mismatch at one end, possibly a read error. The genes are TRBV3-1 and TRBJ1-6; D gene uncertain. There are 15 residues in the CDR3. Per the germline V gene, CDR1 is LGHDT and CDR2 is YNNKEL (reference sequence). This chain's CDR3 is CACSQGTWVASPLHF. In DNA form, the CDR3 reads TGTGCCTGCAGCCAAGGAACCTGGGTAGCATCACCCCTCCACTTT.

The chain combines TRBV29-1 with TRBJ1-2; tentatively, D is TRBD1 (6 bases). V lost 3 bases and J lost 3, with 14 bases in between. Germline CDR1 reads SQVTM; CDR2 reads ANQGSEA. This CDR3 region has 14 residues. The CDR3 protein is CSVDRKGGDYGYTF. CDR3 DNA sequence: TGCAGCGTTGATCGCAAAGGGGGGGACTATGGCTACACCTTC.

This clonotype was seen repeatedly, ten times or more. The chain couples TRBV27 to TRBJ2-7; D may be TRBD1 (6 bases). The V gene lost 2 bases and the J gene lost 5 bases, with 13 bases spanning the gap. CDR3 length: 14 amino acids. Germline V gene sequence: CDR1 MNHEY, CDR2 SMNVEV (reference sequence). CDR3 amino acids: CASSLNQGQHEQYF. In DNA form, the CDR3 reads TGTGCCAGCAGTTTAAATCAGGGGCAGCACGAGCAGTACTTC.

This clonotype was observed many times. The V and J genes are TRBV7-9 and TRBJ2-7, with a possible D match to TRBD1 (6 bases). Germline loops: CDR1 SEHNR, CDR2 FQNEAQ (reference sequence). The CDR3 consists of 13 residues. Trimming stripped 5 bases from V and 1 base from J, with 9 bases between. The CDR3 coding sequence is TGTGCCAGCAGCCCGGGACATTCCTACGAGCAGTACTTC. Its translation: CASSPGHSYEQYF. Complete variable domain (other parts from reference TRBV7-9 and TRBJ2-7): DTGVSQNPRHKITKRGQNVTFRCDPISEHNRLYWYRQTLGQGPEFLTYFQNEAQLEKSRLLSDRFSAERPKGSFSTLEIQRTEQGDSAMYLCASSPGHSYEQYFGPGTRLTVT.

The table lists this clonotype with a few counts. The gene calls are TRBV5-1 and TRBJ2-1; D is possibly TRBD2 (6 bases). Trimming took off 5 bases at V and 1 base at J, with 16 bases between the two ends. This CDR3 comprises 16 residues. Looked up from germline, CDR1 is SGHRS and CDR2 is YFSETQ. For the CDR3, the DNA is TGCGCCAGCAGTTTCCAATCTGGGGGGTCCTACAATGAGCAGTTCTTC. Encoded protein: CASSFQSGGSYNEQFF.

Ten or more counts support this clonotype. The genes are TRBV20-1 and TRBJ2-7; no reliable D call. Trimming took 4 bases from V and 1 from J, leaving 8 bases between them. Per germline, CDR1 DFQATT and CDR2 SNEGSKA (reference sequence). This CDR3 has 12 residues. The CDR3 DNA reads as TGCAGTGCTAACTGGGAATCCTACGAGCAGTACTTC. Protein: CSANWESYEQYF.

In its sample, this clonotype was seen a few times. Relative to the germline gene, one junction end is altered; a read error may explain this. The gene calls are TRBV20-1 and TRBJ2-7; D might be TRBD2 (6 bases). The CDR3 is made up of 9 amino acids. The germline CDR1 and CDR2 sequences are DFQATT and SNEGSKA (reference sequence). Written as DNA, the CDR3 is TGCAGTGCCTCACAGGACTACCACTTC. This gives the protein CSASQDYHF.

This clonotype showed up many times. The chain recombines TRBV12-3 or TRBV12-4 with TRBJ1-3; unclear D gene. The CDR3 extends over 15 amino acids. The V and J ends lost 4 bases and 2 bases respectively, with 12 bases between them. In DNA form, the CDR3 reads TGTGCCAGCAGTTATTCCCTCGAACCTGGAAACACCATATATTTT. Amino acids: CASSYSLEPGNTIYF.

The table lists this clonotype with many counts. The chain joins TRBV2 to TRBJ2-5; TRBD2 aligns across 8 bases. Germline V CDR1 and CDR2: SNHLY, FYNNEI. V trimming: 5 bases; J trimming: 5 bases; junction bases outside the gene matches: 7. The CDR3 consists of 14 residues. The CDR3 reads CASSIAGFMETQYF. For the CDR3, the DNA is TGTGCCAGCAGTATAGCGGGATTTATGGAGACCCAGTACTTC.

This clonotype was observed many times. V usage is TRBV15 and J usage is TRBJ2-5; tentatively, D is TRBD1 (5 bases). Trimming took off 1 base at V and 4 bases at J, with 19 bases between the two ends. The CDR3 consists of 17 residues. CDR1 and CDR2 from the germline V gene are LNHNV and YYDKDF (reference sequence). The CDR3 DNA reads TGTGCCACCAGCAGAGTCGCAGGACATCTGAACGGAGAGACCCAGTACTTC. Its translation: CATSRVAGHLNGETQYF.

This clonotype was recorded at least ten times. The genes are TRBV29-1 and TRBJ1-1, with D perhaps matching TRBD1 (6 bases). CDR3 length: 14 amino acids. V dropped 5 bases and J dropped 3 bases, with 16 bases sitting between them. Germline V gene data show CDR1 as SQVTM and CDR2 as ANQGSEA. The DNA for the CDR3 is TGCAGCGTTCGGGGGGCATCCAGGGACACTGAAGCTTTCTTT. Translation gives CSVRGASRDTEAFF. The full variable domain, completed using reference TRBV29-1 and TRBJ1-1, is SAVISQKPSRDICQRGTSLTIQCQVDSQVTMMFWYRQQPGQSLTLIATANQGSEATYESGFVIDKFPISRPNLTFSTLTVSNMSPEDSSIYLCSVRGASRDTEAFFGQGTRLTVV.

This clonotype was observed at least ten times. DNA for the CDR3: TGCAGTGCTAGAGACACCGTCTCTGGGGCCAACGTCCTGACTTTC. This translates into CSARDTVSGANVLTF. This chain connects TRBV20-1 to TRBJ2-6, with D uncertain. Per the germline V gene, CDR1 is DFQATT and CDR2 is SNEGSKA (reference sequence). V shed 0 bases and J shed 0 bases, with 6 bases lying between them. The CDR3 runs 15 residues.